This TCR beta chain is from a study of shared clonotypes between healthy human individuals. Whole-study results and caveats: Lower generation probabilities were found for non-shared clonotypes than for those shared by all four donors. Larger estimated richness was generally recorded for naive subsets relative to memory subsets. Naive CD4 clonotypes overlapped across several donors at roughly 4.5%.

V was clipped by 3 bases and J by 3 bases; unmatched bases: 6. Per germline, CDR1 MNHNS and CDR2 SASEGT. The CDR3 spans 15 residues. Clones were read by immunoSEQ multiplex PCR, and TCRdb kept only the in-frame ones, dropping some. The sample has 950,000 to 1,300,000 clones; roughly 70% are singletons. Worth noting for this clone: The antigen is unknown.

Input material: memory CD4+ T cells sorted from blood. Stated subset: CD45RA-negative fraction. The clonotype was recovered from a man between 18 and 35 years old in good health. The rearrangement joins TRBV6-1 to TRBJ1-2; TRBD1 agrees at 8 bases. CDR3 residues: CASSDWTGRDYGYTF. The DNA for the CDR3 is TGTGCCAGCAGTGACTGGACAGGGAGAGACTATGGCTACACCTTC.